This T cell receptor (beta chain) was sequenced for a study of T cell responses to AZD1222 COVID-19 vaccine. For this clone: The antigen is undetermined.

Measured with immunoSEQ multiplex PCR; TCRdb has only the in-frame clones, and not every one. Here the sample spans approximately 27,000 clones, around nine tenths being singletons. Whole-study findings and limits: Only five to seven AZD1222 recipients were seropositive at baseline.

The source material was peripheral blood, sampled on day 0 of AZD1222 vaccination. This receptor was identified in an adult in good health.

The CDR3 is CAGRTSGGSTDTQYF. CDR3 nucleotides: TGTGCCGGAAGAACTAGCGGAGGTAGCACAGATACGCAGTATTTT. V gene TRBV7-2 combines with J gene TRBJ2-3; the match to TRBD2 covers 8 bases. Per the germline V gene, CDR1 is SGHTA and CDR2 is FQGNSA. The CDR3 spans 15 residues. Unmatched junction bases numbered 10, after V lost 11 bases and J lost 0 bases.